This T cell receptor beta chain was profiled in a study of human T cells and chemical hapten exposure. In its sample, this clonotype was seen a few times. The antigen remains unidentified. Study-wide findings and caveats: Correlating positively with patch test score were the PT1 expanded TCR counts. Having alopecia, donors may respond immunologically unlike healthy people.

CDR1 and CDR2 from the germline V gene are LGHNA and YSLEER. The CDR3 has 16 residues. V shed 1 base and J shed 12 bases, with 22 bases lying between them. The study used a library that attached unique molecular identifiers to individual cDNA molecules. TCRdb re-called the RACE reads through MiXCR, storing one row per CDR3 protein. The repertoire includes roughly 380,000 distinct CDR3 sequences, just under 6.5% of them detected once, and 5% to 6% sits in the top ten. Stated time point: patch test 2, 6 weeks after DPC sensitization. Treatment defined: therapeutic diphenylcyclopropenone sensitization with weekly scalp DPC.

The starting material was whole blood, obtained in connection with sensitization to the hapten diphenylcyclopropenone (DPC). The V call is TRBV4-3, the J call TRBJ2-1; possible D gene TRBD1, 6 bases. This clonotype was sampled from a woman younger than 30 with alopecia areata. Some clones in this sample may be carry-over from other donors' samples. CDR3 in amino acids: CASSQGVSGQGYGQFF. CDR3 bases: TGCGCCAGCAGCCAAGGGGTATCTGGGCAGGGGTACGGGCAGTTCTTC.